These 2 T cell receptor beta chains were all obtained from the same sample, sequenced in a study of cytotoxic CD8 clonotypes in ibrutinib-treated CLL. Sequenced by immunoSEQ multiplex PCR; TCRdb stores in-frame clones only, minus some. The sample lists about 160,000 clones, more than 75% occurring once. The sample consisted of PBMCs, taken after 12 months of ibrutinib treatment. The receptors shown here come from a human donor with chronic lymphocytic leukemia.

The V gene is TRBV19, the J gene TRBJ2-7; 12 bases are a match to TRBD1. Germline CDR1 LNHDA, CDR2 SQIVND (reference sequence). Trimming removed 4 bases from V and 9 bases from J; junction bases left unmatched: 7. The CDR3 runs 14 residues. DNA of the CDR3: TGTGCCAGTAGTAACCGGGACAGGGGGCAAGGGCAGTACTTC. Translated, it gives CASSNRDRGQGQYF.

The chain combines TRBV15 with TRBJ2-1; 12 nucleotides line up with TRBD2. Germline lookup yields CDR1 LNHNV and CDR2 YYDKDF (reference sequence). The trim removed 1 base at V and 6 bases at J, leaving 7 bases unmatched. The CDR3 has 17 residues. The CDR3 bases are TGTGCCACCAGCAGAGCCCCTAGCGGGGGGGCCGGCAATGAGCAGTTCTTC. This codes for CATSRAPSGGAGNEQFF.